Presented here are 17 T cell receptor beta chains from one specimen sequenced in a study of lymphopenia after photon versus proton radiotherapy. Generated by immunoSEQ multiplex PCR, the TCRdb table keeps only in-frame clones and is missing some. This repertoire shows tens of thousands of clones, roughly 90% found once; its top ten account for approximately 0.81%. Sequences were derived from peripheral blood, sampled from a patient treated with photon-based radiotherapy. The origin of the receptors is a woman in her forties or fifties with cholangiocarcinoma.

The chain is built from TRBV7-9 and TRBJ2-7, with 7 bases matching TRBD2. After removal of 2 bases from V and 2 bases from J, the junction contained 3 bases not matched to a gene. Per the germline V gene, CDR1 is SEHNR and CDR2 is FQNEAQ (reference sequence). The CDR3 contains 14 residues. CDR3 nucleotide sequence: TGTGCCAGCAGCTTAAGGGCGGGGGCCTACGAGCAGTACTTC. It is translated as CASSLRAGAYEQYF.

This clone occurred once. The rearrangement uses TRBV4-3 and TRBJ1-4, with D possibly TRBD1 on 5 matching bases. This CDR3 is 15 amino acids long. Germline V CDR1 and CDR2: LGHNA, YSLEER. Trimming pared 0 bases from V and 7 bases from J, leaving 12 bases between. The CDR3: CASSQEVQGGEKLFF. In DNA, the CDR3 is TGCGCCAGCAGCCAAGAAGTCCAGGGAGGTGAAAAACTGTTTTTT.

The chain combines TRBV9 with TRBJ1-5; no reliable D call. Deletions cut 0 bases from V and 7 bases from J, with 8 bases between. CDR3 length: 13 residues. Germline lookup yields CDR1 SGDLS and CDR2 YYNGEE. The CDR3 spells CASSVDIGQPQHF. CDR3 in DNA: TGTGCCAGCAGCGTAGATATCGGGCAGCCCCAGCATTTT.

Here the CDR3 DNA reads TGTGCCAGCAGTTACTCGAGTGGGGGACAGGACTATGGCTACACCTTC. This codes for CASSYSSGGQDYGYTF. The chain is built from TRBV6-5 and TRBJ1-2, with TRBD1 matching over 8 bases. This CDR3 spans 16 amino acids. Germline-derived CDR1 and CDR2 are MNHEY and SVGAGI. V gave up 0 bases and J gave up 3 bases; unmatched junction bases: 6.

This chain joins TRBV18 and TRBJ2-1; TRBD2 agrees at 12 bases. CDR1 and CDR2 (germline): KGHSH, LQKENI. V dropped 3 bases and J dropped 3; count of bases not matched to a gene: 9. The CDR3 is made up of 18 amino acids. CDR3 bases: TGTGCCAGCTCACCTATATCCTCACTAGCGGGGGGCTACAATGAGCAGTTCTTC. As protein: CASSPISSLAGGYNEQFF.

The V call is TRBV14, the J call TRBJ1-5; TRBD1 matches 8 bases. Trimming took 4 bases from V and 6 from J; bases not matched to a gene: 8. Germline lookup yields CDR1 SGHDN and CDR2 FVKESK. The CDR3 has 15 residues. CDR3 sequence: CASSLPGQGGQPQHF. CDR3 DNA: TGTGCCAGCAGCCTACCCGGACAGGGCGGTCAGCCCCAGCATTTT. The entire variable domain, with the rest obtained from reference TRBV14 and TRBJ1-5, is as follows: EAGVTQFPSHSVIEKGQTVTLRCDPISGHDNLYWYRRVMGKEIKFLLHFVKESKQDESGMPNNRFLAERTGGTYSTLKVQPAELEDSGVYFCASSLPGQGGQPQHFGDGTRLSIL.

The chain couples TRBV29-1 to TRBJ1-1; TRBD1 matches at 11 bases. Trimming cost V 4 bases and J 4 bases; bases outside gene matches: 5. The CDR3 runs to 14 residues. Germline loops: CDR1 SQVTM, CDR2 ANQGSEA. The CDR3: CSVGGQGAGTEAFF. As DNA, the CDR3 is TGCAGCGTTGGTGGACAGGGGGCGGGCACTGAAGCTTTCTTT. Supplemented by reference TRBV29-1 and TRBJ1-1, the full variable domain reads SAVISQKPSRDICQRGTSLTIQCQVDSQVTMMFWYRQQPGQSLTLIATANQGSEATYESGFVIDKFPISRPNLTFSTLTVSNMSPEDSSIYLCSVGGQGAGTEAFFGQGTRLTVV.

V and J are TRBV9 and TRBJ2-5, with D maybe TRBD2 (6 bases). V lost 3 bases and J lost 14, with 17 bases in between. Per germline, CDR1 SGDLS and CDR2 YYNGEE. The CDR3 covers 12 residues. The CDR3 reads CASSGLEPKLYF. CDR3 coding DNA: TGTGCCAGCAGCGGACTAGAACCAAAACTTTACTTC.

The rearrangement uses TRBV5-1 and TRBJ2-7; D gene uncertain. The CDR3 sequence is 12 residues long. Trimming took off 0 bases at V and 3 bases at J, with 4 bases between the two ends. From germline, CDR1 is SGHRS and CDR2 YFSETQ. The CDR3 coding sequence is TGCGCCAGCAGCTTGGGGGTCTACGAGCAGTACTTC. The encoded protein is CASSLGVYEQYF.

This sequence joins TRBV19 and TRBJ1-2, with 8 bases aligning to TRBD1. Germline values: CDR1 LNHDA, CDR2 SQIVND (reference sequence). There are 14 residues in the CDR3. After removal of 11 bases from V and 8 bases from J, the junction contained 16 bases not matched to a gene. CDR3 sequence reads: CASGQGEGNGGYTF. CDR3 nucleotides: TGTGCCTCCGGACAGGGAGAGGGAAATGGGGGCTACACCTTC.

The gene calls are TRBV5-6 and TRBJ2-5, with 14 bases aligning to TRBD2. The CDR3 totals 14 residues. The V and J ends lost 9 bases and 2 bases, in that order; junction bases with no gene match: 3. Germline assignment: CDR1 SGHDT and CDR2 YYEEEE. The CDR3 DNA reads TGTGCCACCCGACTAGCGGGGGGGCAAGAGACCCAGTACTTC. Its protein product is CATRLAGGQETQYF.

The chain joins TRBV7-9 to TRBJ1-2; no clear D gene. The CDR3 sequence is 13 residues long. V lost 1 base and J lost 8, with 11 bases in between. In germline, CDR1 is SEHNR, CDR2 FQNEAQ (reference sequence). The CDR3 loop reads CASSLVELEGYTF. The CDR3 DNA is TGTGCCAGCAGCTTAGTAGAGCTGGAGGGCTACACCTTC.

This clone has just one count. The chain couples TRBV28 to TRBJ1-2, with TRBD1 identical over 11 bases. The J segment lost 8 bases and the V segment lost 10 bases, leaving 12 bases of the junction unmatched. The CDR3 is 14 residues long. Germline assignment: CDR1 MDHEN and CDR2 SYDVKM. For the CDR3, the DNA is TGTGCCACCGTGGGGGACAGGGGGTTGGGCGGCTACACCTTC. Translating it yields CATVGDRGLGGYTF.

The CDR3 region has the DNA TGTGCCAGCAGCCCGGACTTGAGCAATGAGCAGTTCTTC. Encoded protein: CASSPDLSNEQFF. The chain uses TRBV14 and TRBJ2-1, with a tentative D call TRBD2 (5 bases). Trimming took off 4 bases at V and 6 bases at J, with 10 bases between the two ends. The germline V gene encodes CDR1 SGHDN and CDR2 FVKESK. The CDR3 is 13 amino acids.

The chain carries TRBV18 and TRBJ2-3; 8 positions match TRBD1. The germline V gene has CDR1 KGHSH and CDR2 LQKENI. The V segment lost 3 bases and the J segment 1 base; nucleotides outside the gene matches: 6. The CDR3 totals 16 residues. The chain's CDR3 is CASSPTGASGTDTQYF. In DNA, the CDR3 is TGTGCCAGCTCACCGACAGGGGCCTCTGGCACAGATACGCAGTATTTT. Full variable domain (outside the CDR3, taken from reference TRBV18 and TRBJ2-3): NAGVMQNPRHLVRRRGQEARLRCSPMKGHSHVYWYRQLPEEGLKFMVYLQKENIIDESGMPKERFSAEFPKEGPSILRIQQVVRGDSAAYFCASSPTGASGTDTQYFGPGTRLTVL.

This chain links TRBV27 with TRBJ2-3, with TRBD2 matching 13 bases. After removal of 5 bases from V and 1 base from J, the junction contained 3 bases not matched to a gene. Germline CDR1 is MNHEY and CDR2 is SMNVEV (reference sequence). CDR3 length equals 16 residues. The CDR3 coding sequence is TGTGCCAGCAGTGTACTAGCGGGGGGGGGCACAGATACGCAGTATTTT. Residues: CASSVLAGGGTDTQYF.

This chain connects TRBV5-4 to TRBJ2-1; tentative D call: TRBD2 (6 bases). V was clipped by 2 bases and J by 0 bases, with 12 bases between them. This CDR3 has 16 amino acids. Germline V gene data show CDR1 as SGHNT and CDR2 as YYREEE (reference sequence). The CDR3 DNA reads TGTGCCAGCAGCTTCTCCCTAGCGAGCTCCTACAATGAGCAGTTCTTC. This translates into CASSFSLASSYNEQFF.